This TCR beta chain was observed in a study of graft-versus-host responses after intestinal transplantation. For the study at large: Transplants given to recipients were multivisceral, liver-intestinal, or isolated intestinal. Each recipient received anti-thymocyte globulin induction, then tacrolimus and steroids for approximately three years.

Study-level findings and limits: GvH clone levels peaked in circulation, and this peak was associated with early post-transplant HvG declines.

Germline CDR1 is SGHRS and CDR2 is YFSETQ. The CDR3 length is 15 residues. Between the trimmed V and J ends, which lost 1 base and 1 base, there was a span of 11 bases. Generated by immunoSEQ multiplex PCR, the TCRdb table keeps only in-frame clones and is missing some. The sample consists of 90,000 to 120,000 clones, about 91% of them appearing once. To note about this clone: Antigen: not known.

The sequence was obtained from a human donor who was the organ donor for an intestinal transplant. The chain uses TRBV5-1 and TRBJ1-1; no clear D. Sequencing used unstimulated CD4+ T cells sorted from spleen or lymph node cells, obtained before transplant. CDR3 bases: TGCGCCAGCAGCTTGCTTGGGATCCCGAACACTGAAGCTTTCTTT. Translation: CASSLLGIPNTEAFF.